Below, 24 T cell receptor beta chains from the same sample are listed, as sequenced in a study of patients and donors after allogeneic stem cell transplantation. TCRdb used MiXCR to reprocess the RT-PCR reads, holding one entry per CDR3 protein. This sample carries about 230,000 distinct CDR3 sequences, over 12% of them seen once, and the ten largest clones take under 14%. Material: blood, either unsorted or a sorted T cell fraction (not recorded which). The receptors here all came from a human donor who was either an allogeneic HSCT recipient or a stem cell or donor lymphocyte infusion donor (not recorded which). It is not recorded whose cells these are; they may come from a transplant donor.

This clonotype was counted at least ten times. The CDR3: CATSRDRGSYEQYF. CDR3 bases: TGTGCCACTTCCCGGGACAGGGGCTCCTACGAGCAGTACTTC. The V gene is TRBV7-2, the J gene TRBJ2-7, with 10 bases lining up with TRBD1. The CDR3 has 14 residues. Germline V gene sequence: CDR1 SGHTA, CDR2 FQGNSA. V trimming: 10 bases; J trimming: 0 bases; junction bases outside the gene matches: 6.

The J gene is TRBJ1-5, the V gene TRBV30; D is possibly TRBD1 (5 bases). The V gene's germline CDR1 is GTSNPN and CDR2 SVGIG (reference sequence). This CDR3 region has 15 residues. V was pared by 1 base and J by 4 bases, with 14 bases between. Written as DNA, the CDR3 is TGTGCCTGGAGTGCGATGAGGGGAGTAAATCAGCCCCAGCATTTT. Its protein product is CAWSAMRGVNQPQHF.

This clonotype has a handful of counts. V usage is TRBV5-1 and J usage is TRBJ1-5; 10 bases agree with TRBD1. This CDR3 is 17 amino acids long. Germline V gene lookup returns CDR1 SGHRS and CDR2 YFSETQ. V was clipped by 0 bases and J by 4 bases; unmatched bases: 7. CDR3 in DNA: TGCGCCAGCAGCTTGGGAGGGGGGACAGGGGAGAATCAGCCCCAGCATTTT. As protein: CASSLGGGTGENQPQHF.

This chain uses TRBV20-1 with TRBJ1-1, with D possibly being TRBD1 (6 bases). Trimming removed 2 bases at V and 7 bases at J, with 11 bases between. The CDR3 length is 12 residues. Looked up from germline, CDR1 is DFQATT and CDR2 is SNEGSKA (reference sequence). The chain's CDR3 is CSARKGVGEAFF. The DNA for the CDR3 is TGCAGTGCTAGAAAGGGGGTCGGTGAAGCTTTCTTT.

This rearrangement joins TRBV10-3 to TRBJ2-7, with D possibly being TRBD1 (5 bases). The CDR3 length is 12 residues. Trimming stripped 11 bases from V and 0 bases from J, with 11 bases between. The germline gives CDR1 ENHRY, CDR2 SYGVKD. This CDR3 reads CALSTDSYEQYF. DNA of the CDR3: TGTGCCCTCTCGACAGACTCCTACGAGCAGTACTTC.

This clonotype has just a few counts. The chain couples TRBV6-1 to TRBJ1-4; D is possibly TRBD1 (5 bases). CDR3 length equals 14 residues. In germline, CDR1 is MNHNS, CDR2 SASEGT. The V end lost 6 bases, the J end lost 4 bases, and 12 bases lay between the germline ends. The CDR3 coding sequence is TGTGCCAGCAGGCTGACAGTTCGTAATGAAAAACTGTTTTTT. Its translation: CASRLTVRNEKLFF.

This clonotype was counted between two and nine times. The rearrangement uses TRBV11-2 and TRBJ2-3, with 9 bases matching TRBD2. In germline, CDR1 is SGHAT, CDR2 FQNNGV. The CDR3 consists of 18 residues. Trimming removed 1 base from V and 3 bases from J; junction bases left unmatched: 11. The CDR3 is CASSLVYSGGKLTDTQYF. The CDR3 nucleotides are TGTGCCAGCAGCTTAGTATACAGCGGGGGGAAATTGACAGATACGCAGTATTTT.

The chain carries TRBV6-1 and TRBJ2-7; 12 nucleotides line up with TRBD1. With V trimmed by 5 bases and J by 9 bases, 8 bases remained unmatched. This CDR3 spans 14 amino acids. Per germline, CDR1 MNHNS and CDR2 SASEGT. The chain's CDR3 is CASSPRDRGQGQYF. The CDR3 DNA reads TGTGCCAGCAGTCCTAGGGACAGGGGGCAAGGGCAGTACTTC.

The J gene is TRBJ2-7, the V gene TRBV15; 7 bases align to TRBD1. Trimming removed 4 bases from V and 6 bases from J; junction bases left unmatched: 9. The CDR3 is 14 amino acids. Germline-derived CDR1 and CDR2 are LNHNV and YYDKDF (reference sequence). The CDR3 region has the DNA TGTGCCACCAGCACCCGAACCACAGGGGCCGAGCAGTACTTC. It translates to CATSTRTTGAEQYF.

This clonotype was recorded many times. This chain joins TRBV19 and TRBJ1-2, with D unresolved. Trimming removed 3 bases at V and 7 bases at J, with 12 bases between. The CDR3 consists of 13 residues. Germline V gene data show CDR1 as LNHDA and CDR2 as SQIVND (reference sequence). Here the CDR3 reads CASSMDPTGGYTF. Written as DNA, the CDR3 is TGTGCCAGTAGTATGGATCCCACGGGTGGCTACACCTTC.

The sample holds many counts of this clonotype. J is TRBJ2-7 and V is TRBV7-6, with TRBD2 identical over 10 bases. Germline CDR1 SGHVS, CDR2 FNYEAQ. Trimming removed 0 bases from V and 4 bases from J; junction bases left unmatched: 3. There are 15 residues in the CDR3. In nucleotides, the CDR3 is TGTGCCAGCAGCTTAGCGGCTAGCGGGAGTTACGAGCAGTACTTC. This codes for CASSLAASGSYEQYF.

This clonotype came up a few times. The CDR3 is CASSSGGTDEQYF. DNA of the CDR3: TGTGCCAGCAGCTCGGGGGGGACAGATGAGCAGTATTTT. The chain has TRBV11-3 and TRBJ2-3; a weak D match, TRBD2 (8 bases). Between the trimmed V and J ends, which lost 4 bases and 11 bases, there was a span of 16 bases. This CDR3 spans 13 amino acids. Germline CDR1 and CDR2: SGHNT and YENEEA.

In its sample, this clonotype was seen a few times. This chain links TRBV14 with TRBJ2-1, with TRBD2 identical over 7 bases. Germline V gives CDR1 SGHDN, CDR2 FVKESK. Unmatched junction bases numbered 13, after V lost 4 bases and J lost 4 bases. CDR3 length: 17 residues. CDR3 in DNA: TGTGCCAGCAGCCCCTTAGTGGGAGGGCCCTCTTACAATGAGCAGTTCTTC. Encoded protein: CASSPLVGGPSYNEQFF.

This clonotype was seen repeatedly, ten times or more. The junction departs from germline at one end; a sequencing error may be responsible. The chain carries TRBV18 and TRBJ1-1, with D possibly TRBD1 on 6 matching bases. The CDR3 is 14 amino acids. CDR1 and CDR2 from the germline V gene are KGHSH and LQKENI. Written as DNA, the CDR3 is TGTGCCAGCTCCCCACAGGGTAGCAGGACTGAAGCTTTCTTT. The encoded protein is CASSPQGSRTEAFF.

The chain is built from TRBV15 and TRBJ2-5, with a tentative D call TRBD1 (6 bases). The germline V and J ends were trimmed by 1 base and 5 bases, with 20 bases remaining between them. Looked up from germline, CDR1 is LNHNV and CDR2 is YYDKDF (reference sequence). CDR3 length: 17 amino acids. CDR3 region: CATSRGEGGRGEETQYF. DNA for the CDR3: TGTGCCACCAGCAGAGGGGAAGGAGGCAGGGGAGAGGAGACCCAGTACTTC.

This clonotype occurred many times. This chain links TRBV5-1 with TRBJ1-1; possibly TRBD1 for D (5 bases). CDR1 is SGHRS, CDR2 YFSETQ, per germline. V lost 0 bases and J lost 9, with 21 bases in between. The CDR3 sequence is 16 residues long. CDR3 nucleotides: TGCGCCAGCAGCTTGGGGGGTTCGGCCAGGGCTTATAAAGCTTTCTTT. Amino acids: CASSLGGSARAYKAFF.

In its sample, this clonotype was seen many times. The J gene is TRBJ1-1, the V gene TRBV6-2 or TRBV6-3; unclear D gene. V was clipped by 6 bases and J by 3 bases, with 11 bases between them. Looked up from germline, CDR1 is MNHEY and CDR2 is SVGEGT. The CDR3 is 13 residues long. As DNA, the CDR3 is TGTGCCAGCAGCAACTGGGTGTACACTGAAGCTTTCTTT. As protein: CASSNWVYTEAFF.

With regard to this clonotype: This may stem from a read error, because a much larger clone lies one nucleotide away. CDR3 protein: CSSSYAGGQLPDTGELFF. CDR3 sequence (DNA): TGTTCCAGCAGTTACGCGGGGGGTCAACTACCGGACACCGGGGAGCTGTTTTTT. J is TRBJ2-2 and V is TRBV6-5, with 8 nucleotides matching TRBD2. The CDR3 contains 18 residues. Germline V gene sequence: CDR1 MNHEY, CDR2 SVGAGI.

This clonotype was detected ten times or more. The V and J genes are TRBV12-3 or TRBV12-4 and TRBJ1-5, with D uncertain. V lost 5 bases and J lost 2, with 13 bases in between. This CDR3 comprises 15 residues. The CDR3 DNA is TGTGCCAGCAGTCAAGGACTGAGGGGCAATCAGCCCCAGCATTTT. Translation: CASSQGLRGNQPQHF.

The table lists this clonotype with a few counts. The rearrangement links TRBV19 to TRBJ1-5; D unresolved. The ends were cut back, 4 bases at V and 5 bases at J, with 9 bases in the middle. The germline gives CDR1 LNHDA, CDR2 SQIVND (reference sequence). The length of the CDR3 is 13 residues. For the CDR3, the DNA is TGTGCCAGTAGTAGCGTCGGGCATCAGCCCCAGCATTTT. The encoded protein is CASSSVGHQPQHF.

The rearrangement links TRBV2 to TRBJ2-1; 8 nucleotides line up with TRBD2. Trimming at V came to 4 bases and at J to 7 bases, leaving 15 bases not matched to a gene. CDR1 is SNHLY and CDR2 is FYNNEI in the germline V gene. This CDR3 region has 17 residues. The CDR3 reads CASSVGAGGLGRNEQFF. Written as DNA, the CDR3 is TGTGCCAGCAGTGTAGGGGCGGGAGGCCTGGGGAGGAATGAGCAGTTCTTC.

This chain links TRBV20-1 with TRBJ1-2, with TRBD1 as a possible D gene (6 bases). V was clipped by 3 bases and J by 4 bases, with 15 bases between them. The length of the CDR3 is 14 residues. CDR1 and CDR2 from the germline V gene are DFQATT and SNEGSKA (reference sequence). This CDR3 is CSARDSLGIYGYTF. As DNA, the CDR3 is TGCAGTGCTAGGGACAGCCTTGGGATCTATGGCTACACCTTC.

This clonotype appeared a few times. The V gene is TRBV12-3 or TRBV12-4, the J gene TRBJ1-5; 8 bases are a match to TRBD1. This CDR3 has 16 residues. V shed 5 bases, J shed 6 bases, and the junction held 12 bases outside the gene matches. CDR3 coding DNA: TGTGCCAGCAGTCGAGACCCGGGACAGGTACCTCAGCCCCAGCATTTT. It translates to CASSRDPGQVPQPQHF.

The genes are TRBV7-8 and TRBJ1-1; maybe TRBD1 (6 bases). The CDR3 runs to 16 residues. The V gene's germline CDR1 is SGHVS and CDR2 FQNEAQ. Trimming cost V 3 bases and J 4 bases, with 18 bases left between them. The CDR3 region is CASSFKTGGSFTEAFF. The CDR3 DNA reads TGTGCCAGCAGCTTCAAGACAGGAGGATCGTTCACTGAAGCTTTCTTT.